These 18 T cell receptor beta chains share one sample of origin, sequenced in a study of blood T cell repertoires in COVID-19. Clones were read by immunoSEQ multiplex PCR, and TCRdb kept only the in-frame ones, dropping some. The table lists over 100,000 clones, 80% to 90% of them singletons, with about 1.1% in the top ten. Sequencing was performed on peripheral blood. The source of these receptors is a human donor in a cohort sampled during active COVID-19.

The chain combines TRBV27 with TRBJ1-5; D is ambiguous. This CDR3 comprises 13 residues. The germline V gene has CDR1 MNHEY and CDR2 SMNVEV (reference sequence). The V end lost 2 bases, the J end lost 4 bases, and 6 bases lay between the germline ends. The CDR3 DNA is TGTGCCAGCAGTTTAGGGCGAAATCAGCCCCAGCATTTT. It yields the protein CASSLGRNQPQHF.

This sequence joins TRBV7-9 and TRBJ1-1; D gene ambiguous. This CDR3 comprises 13 residues. V was trimmed by 4 bases and J by 8 bases, leaving 14 bases between them. Looked up from germline, CDR1 is SEHNR and CDR2 is FQNEAQ (reference sequence). Written as DNA, the CDR3 is TGTGCCAGCAGCTCCCAGACGGGAATAGAAGCTTTCTTT. Translating it yields CASSSQTGIEAFF.

This clone was observed a single time. The chain employs TRBV19 and TRBJ1-6; D is undetermined. The CDR3 totals 12 residues. Germline CDR1 reads LNHDA; CDR2 reads SQIVND (reference sequence). The V end lost 10 bases, the J end lost 1 base, and 5 bases lay between the germline ends. The CDR3 DNA follows: TGTGCCACCAATTCCTATAATTCACCCCTCCACTTT. It translates to CATNSYNSPLHF.

This clone appeared a few times. The chain combines TRBV9 with TRBJ2-2; 7 bases agree with TRBD2. The CDR3 sequence is 15 residues long. The ends lost 5 bases at V and 2 bases at J; junction bases unmatched: 6. CDR1 SGDLS and CDR2 YYNGEE come from the germline V gene. CDR3 bases: TGTGCCAGCAGAACGATAGCGGGTAACACCGGGGAGCTGTTTTTT. Its translation is CASRTIAGNTGELFF.

This chain links TRBV18 with TRBJ1-1; a weak D match, TRBD1 (5 bases). Germline CDR1 and CDR2: KGHSH and LQKENI. The CDR3 totals 15 residues. Trimming took off 6 bases at V and 5 bases at J, with 19 bases between the two ends. The chain's CDR3 is CASSFSGDAGTEAFF. CDR3 in DNA: TGTGCCAGCTCCTTCAGCGGGGACGCGGGGACTGAAGCTTTCTTT.

J is TRBJ1-2 and V is TRBV19, with a weak D call TRBD1 (5 bases). Trimming cost V 1 base and J 4 bases, with 13 bases left between them. The CDR3 is 15 amino acids. The germline CDR1 and CDR2 sequences are LNHDA and SQIVND (reference sequence). The CDR3 DNA follows: TGTGCCAGTAGTATAGGGACAACCCAGTCCTATGGCTACACCTTC. Residues: CASSIGTTQSYGYTF.

The V and J genes are TRBV5-6 and TRBJ2-5, with 10 bases aligning to TRBD2. CDR1 SGHDT and CDR2 YYEEEE come from the germline V gene. The CDR3 totals 17 residues. V trimming: 4 bases; J trimming: 7 bases; junction bases outside the gene matches: 16. The CDR3 region is CASSPRVGTSVAWTQYF. The CDR3 bases are TGTGCCAGCAGCCCGCGGGTCGGGACTAGCGTCGCGTGGACCCAGTACTTC.

This rearrangement joins TRBV9 to TRBJ2-1; 7 bases agree with TRBD1. V trimming: 3 bases; J trimming: 1 base; junction bases outside the gene matches: 4. CDR1 is SGDLS and CDR2 is YYNGEE in the germline V gene. The CDR3 spans 15 residues. The CDR3 is CASSAPGQSYNEQFF. The CDR3 nucleotides are TGTGCCAGCAGCGCCCCGGGACAGTCCTACAATGAGCAGTTCTTC.

The rearrangement uses TRBV25-1 and TRBJ1-2; no definite D call. Trimming stripped 5 bases from V and 8 bases from J, with 24 bases between. The CDR3 contains 16 residues. Germline values: CDR1 MGHDK, CDR2 SYGVNS. CDR3 coding DNA: TGTGCCAGCAGTTTAAAGGAGGGCGTACTGCTAGGCGGCTACACCTTC. This sequence encodes CASSLKEGVLLGGYTF.

The chain uses TRBV5-1 and TRBJ1-1; 9 bases are a match to TRBD1. CDR1 is SGHRS, CDR2 YFSETQ, per germline. The CDR3 runs 15 residues. V lost 3 bases, J lost 5 bases, and 8 bases stayed unmatched. The CDR3 protein is CASSWTGQGATEAFF. As DNA, the CDR3 is TGCGCCAGCAGCTGGACGGGACAGGGAGCAACTGAAGCTTTCTTT.

The chain links TRBV28 to TRBJ2-1; 10 bases line up with TRBD2. Germline assignment: CDR1 MDHEN and CDR2 SYDVKM. J was trimmed by 3 bases and V by 3 bases; bases with no gene match: 11. This CDR3 comprises 18 residues. The CDR3 DNA sequence: TGTGCCAGCAGTTTTGTGAGGCCCGGGACTAGCGTCTACAATGAGCAGTTCTTC. This codes for CASSFVRPGTSVYNEQFF.

The rearrangement uses TRBV7-9 and TRBJ2-5; a possible D gene is TRBD2 (6 bases). CDR1 and CDR2 from the germline V gene are SEHNR and FQNEAQ (reference sequence). V lost 6 bases to trimming and J lost 2 bases, with 22 bases between them. The CDR3 loop spans 17 amino acids. The CDR3 nucleotides read TGTGCCAGCAGTTCCACCGGGACTCGAAATCCTCAAGAGACCCAGTACTTC. Translated, it gives CASSSTGTRNPQETQYF.

The CDR3 DNA is TGTGCCAGCAGCCCGCCAGGGGGGAACACTGAAGCTTTCTTT. Translated: CASSPPGGNTEAFF. V and J are TRBV7-9 and TRBJ1-1, with TRBD1 matching over 7 bases. CDR3 length: 14 residues. J gave up 1 base and V 5 bases, and 4 bases lay outside the gene matches. The germline CDR1 and CDR2 sequences are SEHNR and FQNEAQ (reference sequence).

The chain employs TRBV18 and TRBJ1-2, with TRBD1 matching 8 bases. V shed 3 bases, J shed 3 bases, and the junction held 6 bases outside the gene matches. CDR1 is KGHSH, CDR2 LQKENI, per germline. The CDR3 contains 15 residues. The CDR3 nucleotides read TGTGCCAGCTCACCGACAGGGGTGGGGGACTATGGCTACACCTTC. It yields the protein CASSPTGVGDYGYTF.

The chain carries TRBV11-2 and TRBJ2-3; no reliable D call. CDR3 length: 13 residues. Germline V gives CDR1 SGHAT, CDR2 FQNNGV. Trimming removed 1 base at V and 4 bases at J, with 6 bases between. The CDR3 DNA is TGTGCCAGCAGCTTAGTAGTTGCAGATACGCAGTATTTT. Translation: CASSLVVADTQYF.

The CDR3 region has the DNA TGTGCCAGTAGTCCCCTGGACCGGGACTTCGGAAGAGCTTTCTTT. Protein sequence: CASSPLDRDFGRAFF. The chain couples TRBV19 to TRBJ1-1; maybe TRBD1 (5 bases). Germline CDR1 reads LNHDA; CDR2 reads SQIVND (reference sequence). The length of the CDR3 is 15 residues. Trimming stripped 5 bases from V and 10 bases from J, with 23 bases between.

The chain recombines TRBV6-1 with TRBJ2-7; D is perhaps TRBD1 (5 bases). Germline V CDR1 and CDR2: MNHNS, SASEGT. The CDR3 is 15 amino acids. V was pared by 0 bases and J by 3 bases, with 12 bases between. CDR3 nucleotide sequence: TGTGCCAGCAGTGAAGCCAGGGTACGGATCTACGAGCAGTACTTC. Translation gives CASSEARVRIYEQYF.

CDR3 sequence: CASADRGHQPQHF. The CDR3 nucleotides read TGTGCCAGCGCGGACAGGGGTCATCAGCCCCAGCATTTT. The V and J genes are TRBV6-6 and TRBJ1-5; 9 positions match TRBD1. Per the germline V gene, CDR1 is MNHNY and CDR2 is SVGAGI (reference sequence). The CDR3 covers 13 residues. The ends lost 8 bases at V and 5 bases at J; junction bases unmatched: 4.